This entry lists 5 T cell receptor beta chains sequenced from one sample in a study of shared clonotypes between healthy human individuals. This table comes from immunoSEQ multiplex PCR, and its TCRdb copy is limited to in-frame clones, with some not included. This table has hundreds of thousands of clones, 90% to 97% appearing once. It was CD45RO-negative cells, positively selected for CCR7, that made up naive CD8 cells, with terminally differentiated effector memory CD45RA+ cells excluded. Sequencing was performed on naive CD8+ T cells sorted from blood. The receptor set was obtained from a man aged 25 to 45 in good health.

The gene calls are TRBV18 and TRBJ2-3; D unresolved. Trimming took off 6 bases at V and 0 bases at J, with 13 bases between the two ends. CDR1 is KGHSH and CDR2 is LQKENI in the germline V gene. CDR3 size: 15 residues. In DNA, the CDR3 is TGTGCCAGCTCGCCGCAACCCCGGAGCACAGATACGCAGTATTTT. This gives the protein CASSPQPRSTDTQYF.

This clone was counted once. The chain is built from TRBV6-1 and TRBJ1-5; TRBD1 matches 7 bases. Trimming at V came to 6 bases and at J to 6 bases, leaving 2 bases not matched to a gene. The CDR3 has 12 residues. Germline V gene sequence: CDR1 MNHNS, CDR2 SASEGT. This CDR3 is CASRTGSQPQHF. For the CDR3, the DNA is TGTGCCAGCAGGACAGGGAGTCAGCCCCAGCATTTT.

The V gene is TRBV27, the J gene TRBJ2-7; no definite D call. CDR3 length: 13 amino acids. The V gene's germline CDR1 is MNHEY and CDR2 SMNVEV (reference sequence). V gave up 1 base and J gave up 4 bases, with 8 bases separating them. Here the CDR3 DNA reads TGTGCCAGCAGTTTATACCGCACTTACGAGCAGTACTTC. It codes for CASSLYRTYEQYF.

The chain uses TRBV29-1 and TRBJ1-1, with a possible D match to TRBD1 (5 bases). V was shortened by 6 bases and J by 4 bases, with 12 bases between the two germline ends. The CDR3 contains 12 residues. Germline V gene lookup returns CDR1 SQVTM and CDR2 ANQGSEA. The CDR3 nucleotides are TGCAGCGTGAAGGGGCTCGGCACTGAAGCTTTCTTT. Amino acid sequence: CSVKGLGTEAFF.

The chain links TRBV2 to TRBJ1-2, with unresolved D. Germline-derived CDR1 and CDR2 are SNHLY and FYNNEI. The CDR3 has 13 amino acids. Trimming removed 1 base from V and 5 bases from J, with 8 bases in between. CDR3 sequence (DNA): TGTGCCAGCAGTGAAGGTCTTCCATATGGCTACACCTTC. This codes for CASSEGLPYGYTF.